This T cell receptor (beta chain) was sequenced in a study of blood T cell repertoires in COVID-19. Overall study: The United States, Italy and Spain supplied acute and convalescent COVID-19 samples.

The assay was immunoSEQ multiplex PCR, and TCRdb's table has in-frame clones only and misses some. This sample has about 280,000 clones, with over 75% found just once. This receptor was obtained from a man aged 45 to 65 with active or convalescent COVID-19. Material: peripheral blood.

The CDR3 DNA follows: TGCGCCAGCAGCAAGGGAGGGGCCGGGGAGCTGTTTTTT. It yields the protein CASSKGGAGELFF. J is TRBJ2-2 and V is TRBV5-1; 7 positions agree with TRBD2. Trimming took 4 bases from V and 6 from J; bases not matched to a gene: 3. This CDR3 has 13 residues. Germline CDR1 is SGHRS and CDR2 is YFSETQ.